One T cell receptor beta chain is described in this entry. Its antigen is still unknown. The data were obtained in a study of monozygotic twins with inflammatory bowel disease. Germline CDR1 reads DFQATT; CDR2 reads SNEGSKA (reference sequence). The CDR3 is 15 amino acids. Notes on the study in general: Possibly reflecting limited power, no difference in repertoire similarity was found between concordant and discordant twins.

Each CDR3 protein gets one entry in TCRdb, which reprocessed the 5' RACE reads and gives no DNA. The table lists over 110,000 distinct CDR3 sequences. This receptor was obtained from a human donor with ulcerative colitis or Crohn's disease, or a healthy co-twin of an affected twin (not recorded which). The chain employs TRBV20-1 and TRBJ2-1; TCRdb gives TRBD1 as the D gene, but with no DNA this cannot be confirmed. The sample was blood. CDR3 residues: CSARGGGGTYNEQFF.